These 10 T cell receptor beta chains were all obtained from the same sample, sequenced in a study of cytomegalovirus exposure and HLA in healthy donors. The PCR contained 60 Vbeta and 13 Jbeta primers. Clones were sequenced by immunoSEQ multiplex PCR, and TCRdb holds only the in-frame ones, with some missing. The table has roughly 150,000 clones, 65% to 80% seen once. The sequenced sample was PBMCs. Receptor source: a man younger than 40 in good health and CMV-seronegative.

The chain combines TRBV6-1 with TRBJ2-1; 10 bases are a match to TRBD2. Germline CDR1 MNHNS, CDR2 SASEGT. The CDR3 runs to 14 residues. V lost 6 bases and J lost 9; bases outside the gene matches: 8. In DNA, the CDR3 is TGTGCCAGCAGCCTTAGCGGGAGGTTGACTGAGCAGTTCTTC. Protein product: CASSLSGRLTEQFF.

The sample holds a few counts of this clone. The genes are TRBV27 and TRBJ2-7, with 9 bases lining up with TRBD2. Losses at the gene ends were 2 bases for V and 1 base for J; bases not matched to a gene: 6. The CDR3 runs 16 residues. Germline assignment: CDR1 MNHEY and CDR2 SMNVEV (reference sequence). The CDR3 sequence is CASSLESSGTSYEQYF. In DNA form, the CDR3 reads TGTGCCAGCAGTTTAGAGTCTAGCGGGACTTCCTACGAGCAGTACTTC.

The rearrangement uses TRBV18 and TRBJ1-5; 9 nucleotides align to TRBD1. Germline V CDR1 and CDR2: KGHSH, LQKENI. The J segment lost 2 bases and the V segment lost 6 bases, leaving 14 bases of the junction unmatched. This CDR3 is 18 amino acids long. DNA of the CDR3: TGTGCCAGCTCTACAGGAGGGACAGGGAGGTTGGGCAATCAGCCCCAGCATTTT. This codes for CASSTGGTGRLGNQPQHF.

This clone was recorded only once. The rearrangement uses TRBV2 and TRBJ2-7; 11 bases line up with TRBD2. Trimming removed 6 bases from V and 3 bases from J; junction bases left unmatched: 4. CDR1 is SNHLY, CDR2 FYNNEI, per germline. The CDR3 is 14 amino acids. The CDR3 loop reads CASRPGTSGYEQYF. CDR3 in DNA: TGTGCCAGCAGGCCCGGGACTAGCGGCTACGAGCAGTACTTC.

This clone was detected only a few times. The genes are TRBV9 and TRBJ2-7, with 8 bases matching TRBD2. Germline V CDR1 and CDR2: SGDLS, YYNGEE. Unmatched junction bases numbered 3, after V lost 0 bases and J lost 4 bases. This CDR3 comprises 14 residues. Here the CDR3 reads CASSVGSGNYEQYF. Here the CDR3 DNA reads TGTGCCAGCAGCGTAGGTAGCGGGAATTACGAGCAGTACTTC.

The chain combines TRBV2 with TRBJ1-5; TRBD1 matches 7 bases. Unmatched junction bases numbered 9, after V lost 4 bases and J lost 9 bases. This CDR3 has 14 residues. CDR1 and CDR2 (germline): SNHLY, FYNNEI. The CDR3 loop reads CASSAMEGAGPQHF. The CDR3 nucleotides are TGTGCCAGCAGTGCGATGGAGGGGGCTGGGCCCCAGCATTTT.

The chain recombines TRBV2 with TRBJ2-2; D may be TRBD2 (6 bases). Per germline, CDR1 SNHLY and CDR2 FYNNEI. The ends were cut back, 6 bases at V and 4 bases at J, with 18 bases in the middle. The CDR3 runs to 16 residues. CDR3 residues: CASRGDFSRGTGELFF. The CDR3 DNA follows: TGTGCCAGCAGAGGGGACTTCTCTAGAGGCACCGGGGAGCTGTTTTTT.

This chain uses TRBV5-1 with TRBJ2-3, with 11 bases that match TRBD1. This CDR3 is 16 amino acids long. Losses at the gene ends were 2 bases for V and 5 bases for J; bases not matched to a gene: 7. CDR1 SGHRS and CDR2 YFSETQ come from the germline V gene. This chain's CDR3 is CASSFFGQGARDTQYF. The CDR3 region has the DNA TGCGCCAGCAGCTTCTTCGGACAGGGGGCACGAGATACGCAGTATTTT.

The V and J genes are TRBV7-8 and TRBJ1-1; 7 bases agree with TRBD1. Germline assignment: CDR1 SGHVS and CDR2 FQNEAQ. With V trimmed by 2 bases and J by 3 bases, 6 bases remained unmatched. This CDR3 comprises 15 residues. In DNA form, the CDR3 reads TGTGCCAGCAGCTTAACACCGGGACAGTACACTGAAGCTTTCTTT. Its translation is CASSLTPGQYTEAFF.

In this sample, this clone turned up a few times. An end of the junction does not agree with germline; a read error may underlie this. The CDR3 sequence: CSISSGANGLTF. The CDR3 nucleotides are TGTTCGATAAGCTCTGGGGCCAACGGCCTGACTTTC. The chain recombines TRBV7-8 with TRBJ2-6; the D gene is possibly TRBD1 (5 bases). CDR1 is SGHVS, CDR2 FQNEAQ, per germline. The CDR3 length is 12 residues. The whole variable domain, remainder taken from reference TRBV7-8 and TRBJ2-6, is GAGVSQSPRYKVAKRGQDVALRCDPISGHVSLFWYQQALGQGPEFLTYFQNEAQLDKSGLPSDRFFAERPEGSVSTLKIQRTQQEDSAVYLCSISSGANGLTFGAGSRLTVL.